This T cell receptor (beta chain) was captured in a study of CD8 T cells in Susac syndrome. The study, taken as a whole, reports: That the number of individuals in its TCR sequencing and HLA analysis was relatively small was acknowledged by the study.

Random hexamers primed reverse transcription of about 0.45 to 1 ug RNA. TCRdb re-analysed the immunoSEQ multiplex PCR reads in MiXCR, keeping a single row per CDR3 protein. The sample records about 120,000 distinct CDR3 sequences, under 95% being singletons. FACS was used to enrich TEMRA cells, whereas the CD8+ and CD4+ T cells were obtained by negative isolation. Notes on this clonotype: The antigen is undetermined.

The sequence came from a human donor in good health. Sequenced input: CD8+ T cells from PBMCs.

The CDR3 DNA reads as TGCGCCAGCAGCTGGGACGGGACGGCTAATTCACCCCTCCACTTT. It yields the protein CASSWDGTANSPLHF. J is TRBJ1-6 and V is TRBV5-1; tentatively, D is TRBD1 (5 bases). Trimming took off 3 bases at V and 6 bases at J, with 13 bases between the two ends. Germline loops: CDR1 SGHRS, CDR2 YFSETQ. The CDR3 extends over 15 amino acids.